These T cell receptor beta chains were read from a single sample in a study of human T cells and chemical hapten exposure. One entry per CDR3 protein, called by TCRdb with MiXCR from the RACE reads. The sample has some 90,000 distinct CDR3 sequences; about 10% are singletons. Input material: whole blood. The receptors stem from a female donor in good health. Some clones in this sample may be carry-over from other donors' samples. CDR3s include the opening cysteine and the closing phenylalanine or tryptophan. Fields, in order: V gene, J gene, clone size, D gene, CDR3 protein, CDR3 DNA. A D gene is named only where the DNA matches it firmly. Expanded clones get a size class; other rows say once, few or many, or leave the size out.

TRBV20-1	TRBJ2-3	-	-	CSARDERRGQADTQYF	TGCAGTGCTAGAGATGAGAGGAGGGGGCAGGCAGATACGCAGTATTTT
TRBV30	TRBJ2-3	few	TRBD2	CAWTVAGYPDTQYF	TGTGCCTGGACGGTAGCGGGATATCCAGATACGCAGTATTTT
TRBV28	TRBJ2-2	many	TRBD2	CAIPLPRGPPVVGLAGRNTGELFF	TGTGCCATCCCCCTCCCCCGGGGACCGCCGGTAGTCGGGCTAGCGGGAAGAAACACCGGGGAGCTGTTTTTT
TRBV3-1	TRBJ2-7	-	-	CASSRGPSYEQYF	TGTGCCAGCAGCCGGGGACCATCCTACGAGCAGTACTTC
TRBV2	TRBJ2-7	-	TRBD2	CASSEAMTSGSIGQYF	TGTGCCAGCAGTGAAGCGATGACTAGCGGGAGTATCGGGCAGTACTTC
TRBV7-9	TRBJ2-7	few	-	CASSTRAAYEQYF	TGTGCCAGCAGCACTAGGGCAGCCTACGAGCAGTACTTC
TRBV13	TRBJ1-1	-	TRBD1	CASSLGRGPALEAFF	TGTGCCAGCAGCTTAGGTAGGGGGCCGGCCCTTGAAGCTTTCTTT
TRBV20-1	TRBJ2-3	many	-	CSATGTSSTDTQYF	TGCAGTGCTACCGGGACGTCCTCCACAGATACGCAGTATTTT
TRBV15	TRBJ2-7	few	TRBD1	CATSRDPRTGPGEQYF	TGTGCCACCAGCAGAGACCCCCGGACAGGGCCAGGAGAGCAGTACTTC
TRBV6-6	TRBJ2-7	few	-	CASSITGLLTYEQYF	TGTGCCAGCAGTATAACCGGGCTCCTGACCTACGAGCAGTACTTC
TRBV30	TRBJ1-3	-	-	CAWSVGVSGNTIYF	TGTGCCTGGAGTGTGGGGGTCTCTGGAAACACCATATATTTT
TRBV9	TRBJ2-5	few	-	CASSVTGGESETQYF	TGTGCCAGCAGCGTGACTGGTGGGGAGTCAGAGACCCAGTACTTC
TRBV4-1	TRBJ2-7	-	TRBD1	CASSQVETGWYEQYF	TGCGCCAGCAGCCAAGTAGAGACAGGGTGGTACGAGCAGTACTTC
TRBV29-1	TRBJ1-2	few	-	CSAVDGRGYTF	TGCAGCGCCGTCGACGGGAGAGGCTACACCTTC
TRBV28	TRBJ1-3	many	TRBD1	CASSPAGQGVGNTIYF	TGTGCCAGCAGCCCAGCAGGACAGGGGGTCGGAAACACCATATATTTT
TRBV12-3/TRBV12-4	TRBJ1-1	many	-	CASSGVEAFF	TGTGCCAGTTCAGGGGTTGAAGCTTTCTTT
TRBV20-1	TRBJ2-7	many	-	CSASQEGTGYEQYF	TGCAGTGCTAGCCAGGAGGGTACGGGGTACGAGCAGTACTTC
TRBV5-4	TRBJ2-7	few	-	CASRTDASSYEQYF	TGTGCCAGCAGGACGGACGCCAGCTCCTACGAGCAGTACTTC
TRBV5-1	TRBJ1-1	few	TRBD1	CASSSGQAGNTEAFF	TGCGCCAGCAGCTCCGGACAGGCGGGTAACACTGAAGCTTTCTTT
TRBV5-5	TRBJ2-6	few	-	CASSVGRGDSGANVLTF	TGTGCCAGCAGCGTGGGCCGTGGAGACTCTGGGGCCAACGTCCTGACTTTC
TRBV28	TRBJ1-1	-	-	CASSYDQEGAFF	TGTGCCAGCAGTTACGATCAAGAGGGCGCTTTCTTT
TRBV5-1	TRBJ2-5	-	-	CASSLEGARKETQYF	TGCGCCAGCAGCTTGGAGGGAGCTCGGAAAGAGACCCAGTACTTC
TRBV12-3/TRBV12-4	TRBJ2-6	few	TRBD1	CASRETGGAGANVLTF	TGTGCCAGCAGAGAGACAGGGGGCGCTGGGGCCAACGTCCTGACTTTC
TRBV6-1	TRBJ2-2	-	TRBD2	CASNRGRANTGELFF	TGTGCCAGCAACCGCGGGAGGGCGAACACCGGGGAGCTGTTTTTT